This entry is about one TCR beta chain. The antigen is undetermined. The data were taken from a study of long-term antiretroviral therapy in people with HIV. The run of the v3.0 immunoSEQ assay was at survey level. Sequencing was performed with immunoSEQ multiplex PCR; in TCRdb, only in-frame clones are kept and a portion is missing. The profile covers some 28,000 clones, with 93% appearing a single time and approximately 10% taken by the ten largest. Notes on the study in general: In HIV, the repertoires covered a tighter span of CDR3 lengths than in controls. Before ART, certain clones expanded, and these dominated the repertoire at all time points.

Germline trimming cut 0 bases from V and 1 base from J; bases unmatched to any gene: 2. This CDR3 has 15 residues. CDR1 is SGHNT, CDR2 YYREEE, per germline (reference sequence). The material was unsorted PBMCs, obtained 6.2 years after starting antiretroviral therapy. The source is a man aged 35 to 55 with HIV. The chain uses TRBV5-4 and TRBJ2-3; 7 nucleotides agree with TRBD2. CDR3: CASSLGLAGTDTQYF. CDR3 DNA sequence: TGTGCCAGCAGCTTGGGGCTAGCGGGCACAGATACGCAGTATTTT.